These 21 T cell receptor beta chains were all obtained from the same sample, sequenced in a study of beta chain features in type 1 diabetes. All of the isolated RNA was reverse transcribed, so expressed TCRB transcripts were sequenced. The repertoire was sequenced with immunoSEQ multiplex PCR; TCRdb's copy has only in-frame clones and lacks some. In the table there are 300,000 to 400,000 clones, about 13% of which are singletons. Their target antigens are unknown. The study, taken as a whole, reports: Among patients with Type 1 diabetes, TCRB CDR3s were moderately but significantly shorter in every one of the four CD4+ subsets.

Sequenced input: naive CD4+ T cells from blood. All receptors come from a woman between 18 and 29 years old with type 1 diabetes.

The gene calls are TRBV7-9 and TRBJ2-1; 12 bases are shared with TRBD2. V gave up 5 bases and J gave up 3 bases; unmatched junction bases: 8. The CDR3 loop spans 17 amino acids. The germline V gene has CDR1 SEHNR and CDR2 FQNEAQ (reference sequence). In nucleotides, the CDR3 is TGTGCCAGCAGCCAATCGACTAGCGGGAGTGTCTACAATGAGCAGTTCTTC. Protein: CASSQSTSGSVYNEQFF.

The gene calls are TRBV30 and TRBJ2-1, with D tentatively TRBD1 (6 bases). The ends were cut back, 5 bases at V and 8 bases at J, with 19 bases in the middle. There are 14 residues in the CDR3. Germline CDR1 and CDR2: GTSNPN and SVGIG (reference sequence). The CDR3 coding sequence is TGTGCCTGGGAAATAGGGTCCAGGGGCTATGAGCAGTTCTTC. Its translation is CAWEIGSRGYEQFF.

This clone was counted only a few times. The rearrangement joins TRBV11-2 to TRBJ1-1, with D uncertain. V lost 5 bases and J 6 bases, leaving 10 bases between the germline ends. Germline V gene data show CDR1 as SGHAT and CDR2 as FQNNGV. The CDR3 runs 12 residues. The CDR3 region has the DNA TGTGCCAGCAGCCCGGGGTTGGCTGAAGCTTTCTTT. It translates to CASSPGLAEAFF.

The chain links TRBV7-8 to TRBJ2-4; a weak D match, TRBD2 (5 bases). Germline CDR1 SGHVS, CDR2 FQNEAQ. Trimming pared 5 bases from V and 1 base from J, leaving 15 bases between. The CDR3 is 16 amino acids. The CDR3 loop is CASSPGLGGAKNIQYF. CDR3 DNA sequence: TGTGCCAGCAGCCCCGGACTGGGCGGCGCCAAAAACATTCAGTACTTC.

The chain joins TRBV5-1 to TRBJ2-7, with D perhaps TRBD2 (6 bases). Germline values: CDR1 SGHRS, CDR2 YFSETQ. The V and J ends lost 0 bases and 3 bases respectively, with 10 bases between them. This CDR3 is built from 14 residues. The CDR3 DNA reads as TGCGCCAGCAGCTTGGCTCCGGGGGACTACGAGCAGTACGTC. Amino acid sequence: CASSLAPGDYEQYV.

The chain is built from TRBV2 and TRBJ2-2; TRBD1 aligns across 9 bases. V shed 5 bases, J shed 0 bases, and the junction held 7 bases outside the gene matches. CDR1 is SNHLY, CDR2 FYNNEI, per germline. There are 17 residues in the CDR3. DNA of the CDR3: TGTGCCAGCAGTTATACTAGACAGGGGGCGAACACCGGGGAGCTGTTTTTT. Residues: CASSYTRQGANTGELFF.

Only a few counts were recorded for this clone. This chain joins TRBV4-1 and TRBJ2-1; 10 nucleotides match TRBD2. Germline CDR1 is MGHRA and CDR2 is YSYEKL. J was trimmed by 4 bases and V by 0 bases; bases with no gene match: 3. The CDR3 has 16 amino acids. The CDR3 DNA reads TGCGCCAGCAGCCAAGACCTAGCGGGAGCTTACAATGAGCAGTTCTTC. This codes for CASSQDLAGAYNEQFF.

V is TRBV5-1 and J is TRBJ2-1, with TRBD2 matching 11 bases. The CDR3 contains 16 residues. V lost 4 bases and J lost 4; bases outside the gene matches: 7. Germline assignment: CDR1 SGHRS and CDR2 YFSETQ. For the CDR3, the DNA is TGCGCCAGCAGCAGGGGACTAGCGGAACCTTACAATGAGCAGTTCTTC. It specifies CASSRGLAEPYNEQFF.

This sequence joins TRBV28 and TRBJ2-7; 12 nucleotides agree with TRBD2. The V gene's germline CDR1 is MDHEN and CDR2 SYDVKM. Trimming took 5 bases from V and 2 from J; bases not matched to a gene: 4. The CDR3 runs 15 residues. The CDR3 here is CASSIRLAGAYEQYV. The CDR3, as DNA: TGTGCCAGCAGTATAAGACTAGCGGGAGCCTACGAGCAGTACGTC.

This clone came up a few times. The rearrangement links TRBV5-1 to TRBJ2-7, with D possibly TRBD2 on 6 matching bases. Trimming took off 0 bases at V and 3 bases at J, with 10 bases between the two ends. Germline lookup yields CDR1 SGHRS and CDR2 YFSETQ. The CDR3 sequence is 14 residues long. CDR3 DNA sequence: TGCGCCAGCAGCTTGGATGTTAGCGGCTACGAGCAGTACGTC. Protein sequence: CASSLDVSGYEQYV.

This clone was found a few times. This sequence joins TRBV7-9 and TRBJ2-4, with 8 positions matching TRBD2. V lost 3 bases to trimming and J lost 3 bases; unmatched junction nucleotides: 4. Germline values: CDR1 SEHNR, CDR2 FQNEAQ (reference sequence). The CDR3 length is 15 residues. CDR3 loop: CASSLSAGVKNIQYF. Here the CDR3 DNA reads TGTGCCAGCAGCTTGTCAGCGGGAGTCAAAAACATTCAGTACTTC.

This clone was counted only a few times. The chain has TRBV4-1 and TRBJ1-1, with TRBD1 matching 9 bases. J lost 6 bases, V lost 1 base, and 9 bases had no gene match. This CDR3 contains 16 residues. Germline CDR1 reads MGHRA; CDR2 reads YSYEKL. CDR3 in DNA: TGCGCCAGCAGCCAAGGGCCTATCCGGGACAGGGCTGAAGCTTTCTTT. Its protein product is CASSQGPIRDRAEAFF.

This clone was found a few times. The chain is built from TRBV5-4 and TRBJ2-7; a weak D match, TRBD2 (5 bases). Trimming removed 2 bases from V and 0 bases from J, with 9 bases in between. This CDR3 has 14 residues. CDR1 is SGHNT, CDR2 YYREEE, per germline (reference sequence). The CDR3 DNA follows: TGTGCCAGCAGCTTTCCGGGGAGCTCCTACGAGCAGTACTTC. It is translated as CASSFPGSSYEQYF.

This clone appeared a single time. V is TRBV2 and J is TRBJ1-1; 8 bases are shared with TRBD1. Germline CDR1 is SNHLY and CDR2 is FYNNEI. The trim removed 5 bases at V and 4 bases at J, leaving 6 bases unmatched. The length of the CDR3 is 14 residues. The CDR3: CASSRTGGGTEAFF. CDR3 bases: TGTGCCAGCAGTCGAACAGGGGGAGGCACTGAAGCTTTCTTT.

The chain combines TRBV5-1 with TRBJ2-7; 9 bases align to TRBD2. CDR1 is SGHRS, CDR2 YFSETQ, per germline. Trimming took 4 bases from V and 4 from J; bases not matched to a gene: 12. CDR3 length: 16 residues. CDR3 in DNA: TGCGCCAGCAGCCGGAATCCTAGCGGGACCTTGTACGAGCAGTACTTC. Its translation: CASSRNPSGTLYEQYF.

This chain links TRBV5-4 with TRBJ2-7, with D perhaps matching TRBD1 (6 bases). In germline, CDR1 is SGHNT, CDR2 YYREEE (reference sequence). This CDR3 is built from 14 residues. V lost 4 bases, J lost 2 bases, and 13 bases lay in between. Here the CDR3 DNA reads TGTGCCAGCAGCAGAAACAGGGATACCTACGAGCAGTACTTC. Encoded protein: CASSRNRDTYEQYF.

In this sample, this clone turned up a few times. The DNA of the CDR3 is TGCGCCAGCAGCCGGGGACAGGGGGCTGTTACCGGGGAGCTGTTTTTT. Protein sequence: CASSRGQGAVTGELFF. The chain recombines TRBV5-1 with TRBJ2-2; TRBD1 agrees at 12 bases. Germline V gene sequence: CDR1 SGHRS, CDR2 YFSETQ. Unmatched junction bases numbered 6, after V lost 4 bases and J lost 5 bases. This CDR3 has 16 residues.

The V and J genes are TRBV5-1 and TRBJ2-5, with D possibly being TRBD2 (5 bases). Germline CDR1 reads SGHRS; CDR2 reads YFSETQ. This CDR3 comprises 14 residues. Trimming left V 4 bases short and J 4 bases short, with 14 bases between. CDR3 in DNA: TGCGCCAGCAGCAATGTAAGAGAGGGAGAGACCCAGTACTTC. As protein: CASSNVREGETQYF. Filled out from reference TRBV5-1 and TRBJ2-5, the complete variable domain reads KAGVTQTPRYLIKTRGQQVTLSCSPISGHRSVSWYQQTPGQGLQFLFEYFSETQRNKGNFPGRFSGRQFSNSRSEMNVSTLELGDSALYLCASSNVREGETQYFGPGTRLLVL.

J is TRBJ1-2 and V is TRBV4-3, with D possibly matching TRBD1 (6 bases). Deletions cut 0 bases from V and 8 bases from J, with 16 bases between. The CDR3 spans 15 residues. The germline V gene has CDR1 LGHNA and CDR2 YSLEER. The CDR3 protein is CASSQEGLGARGYTF. The DNA of the CDR3 is TGCGCCAGCAGCCAAGAGGGGTTGGGGGCAAGGGGCTACACCTTC.

The rearrangement joins TRBV2 to TRBJ1-1; D gene uncertain. The germline V gene encodes CDR1 SNHLY and CDR2 FYNNEI. Trimming left V 1 base short and J 1 base short, with 4 bases between. The CDR3 is 13 residues long. The CDR3 spells CASSEEANTEAFF. Written as DNA, the CDR3 is TGTGCCAGCAGTGAAGAAGCGAACACTGAAGCTTTCTTT. Looking up the rest from reference TRBV2 and TRBJ1-1 gives the full variable domain: EPEVTQTPSHQVTQMGQEVILRCVPISNHLYFYWYRQILGQKVEFLVSFYNNEISEKSEIFDDQFSVERPDGSNFTLKIRSTKLEDSAMYFCASSEEANTEAFFGQGTRLTVV.

V is TRBV5-4 and J is TRBJ2-1; tentative D call: TRBD2 (7 bases). This CDR3 comprises 15 residues. Germline CDR1 reads SGHNT; CDR2 reads YYREEE (reference sequence). Trimming took off 8 bases at V and 0 bases at J, with 15 bases between the two ends. The CDR3 region is CASTGGDISYNEQFF. The CDR3 region has the DNA TGTGCCAGTACTGGGGGGGACATCTCCTACAATGAGCAGTTCTTC.